Listed below are T cell receptor beta chains from one sample, sequenced in a study of quantifying T cell responses using KT2 cells. MiXCR, applied by TCRdb to the UMI-ligation and nested PCR reads, yields one record per CDR3 protein. The sample records tens of thousands of distinct CDR3 sequences, about 7.1% being singletons. Material for sequencing was PBMCs spiked with cells of the T cell clone KT2. Source of these receptors: a human donor. The CDR3 runs from the conserved cysteine through the conserved F or W. D genes are given only for firm matches. The size of a clone is reported for some rows only, either as once, few or many, or as a class for expanded clones.

.,TRBV11-2,.,TRBJ2-3,TGTGCCAGCAGCGACAGGTCTACAGATACGCAGTATTTT,CASSDRSTDTQYF
.,TRBV7-2,.,TRBJ2-3,TGTGCCAGCAGCCGGAATTCAGTAGAGACAGATACGCAGTATTTT,CASSRNSVETDTQYF
many,TRBV9,TRBD1,TRBJ2-3,TGTGCCAGCAGCGCAGGACAGGGGGCTTTGACAGATACGCAGTATTTT,CASSAGQGALTDTQYF
many,TRBV29-1,TRBD2,TRBJ2-1,TGCAGCGTTGATTCCAGCGGGATTTACAATGAGCAGTTCTTC,CSVDSSGIYNEQFF
few,TRBV28,.,TRBJ1-1,TGTGCCAGCAGTCAAATATTGCCCACTGAAGCTTTCTTT,CASSQILPTEAFF
many,TRBV14,.,TRBJ2-5,TGTGCCAGCAGCCAAGGATACCAGACTGGAGAGACCCAGTACTTC,CASSQGYQTGETQYF
few,TRBV7-9,TRBD1,TRBJ2-2,TGTGCCAGCAACCCCACAGGGGACACCGGGGAGCTGTTTTTT,CASNPTGDTGELFF
many,TRBV6-5,.,TRBJ1-1,TGTGCCAGCAGTCCCCCAGGGAACACTGAAGCTTTCTTT,CASSPPGNTEAFF
few,TRBV24-1,.,TRBJ1-1,TGTGCCACCAGATCTAGGGGTGCGGGGGAAGCTTTCTTT,CATRSRGAGEAFF
many,TRBV29-1,.,TRBJ2-7,TGCAGCGTTTCGGGTCCGGGAGCCTACGAGCAGTACTTC,CSVSGPGAYEQYF
.,TRBV6-6,.,TRBJ2-1,TGTGCCAGCAGTCAGGGGGTCGGGGGTGAGCAGTTCTTC,CASSQGVGGEQFF
few,TRBV20-1,TRBD2,TRBJ2-1,TGCAGTGCTAGAGATTTGGCGGGAGGCGCCGACAATGAGCAGTTCTTC,CSARDLAGGADNEQFF
.,TRBV6-2/TRBV6-3,.,TRBJ2-2,TGTGCCAGCAGTTACTCGACGGACACCGGGGAGCTGTTTTTT,CASSYSTDTGELFF
many,TRBV6-5,TRBD2,TRBJ2-3,TGTGCCAGCAGTCCAGGGACTATTAACACAGATACGCAGTATTTT,CASSPGTINTDTQYF
many,TRBV11-2,.,TRBJ2-3,TGTGCCAGCAGCTTGAAGGGGATAGCAGATACGCAGTATTTT,CASSLKGIADTQYF
few,TRBV29-1,TRBD1,TRBJ2-7,TGCAGCGTGGGGACAGTCCAGACCTACGAGCAGTACTTC,CSVGTVQTYEQYF
many,TRBV25-1,TRBD2,TRBJ2-3,TGTGCCAGCAAAATCGGCGGGGAGGGCCTCACAGATACGCAGTATTTT,CASKIGGEGLTDTQYF
few,TRBV6-1,TRBD1,TRBJ2-1,TGTGCCAGCACCAAGGGACAGCCAAGCTCCTACAATGAGCAGTTCTTC,CASTKGQPSSYNEQFF
few,TRBV4-1,.,TRBJ1-2,TGCGCCAGCAGCCTCCGTATGGGCGGTCACTATGGCTACACCTTC,CASSLRMGGHYGYTF
.,TRBV12-3/TRBV12-4,TRBD1,TRBJ2-7,TGTGCCAGCAGTCCACCGACAGGGGTTTCCTACGAGCAGTACTTC,CASSPPTGVSYEQYF
.,TRBV28,.,TRBJ2-3,TGTGCCAGCAGGATACAGTTACTCAGCACAGATACGCAGTATTTT,CASRIQLLSTDTQYF
many,TRBV2,TRBD1,TRBJ1-5,TGTGCCAGCAGCCTGCAGGGGGCCAGCAATCAGCCCCAGCATTTT,CASSLQGASNQPQHF
few,TRBV5-1,TRBD1,TRBJ2-2,TGCGCCAGCAGCTGGAGCTCGACAGGGTCGGTCGGGGAGCTGTTTTTT,CASSWSSTGSVGELFF
few,TRBV11-2,.,TRBJ2-7,TGTGCCAGCAGCCGGACTACCCGACCAGGCTACGAGCAGTACTTC,CASSRTTRPGYEQYF